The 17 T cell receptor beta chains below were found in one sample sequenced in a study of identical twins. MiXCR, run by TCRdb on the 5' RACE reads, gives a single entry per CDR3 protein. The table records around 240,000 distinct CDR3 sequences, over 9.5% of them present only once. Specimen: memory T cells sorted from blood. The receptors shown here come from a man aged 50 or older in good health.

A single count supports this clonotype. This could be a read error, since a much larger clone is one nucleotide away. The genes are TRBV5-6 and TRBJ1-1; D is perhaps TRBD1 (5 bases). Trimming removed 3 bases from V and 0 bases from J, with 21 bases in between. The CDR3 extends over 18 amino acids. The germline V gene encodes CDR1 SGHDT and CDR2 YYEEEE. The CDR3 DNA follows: TGTGCCAGCAGCTCATTACTACAGGTAGGCAGCTTGAACACTGAAGCTTTCTTT. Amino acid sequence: CASSSLLQVGSLNTEAFF.

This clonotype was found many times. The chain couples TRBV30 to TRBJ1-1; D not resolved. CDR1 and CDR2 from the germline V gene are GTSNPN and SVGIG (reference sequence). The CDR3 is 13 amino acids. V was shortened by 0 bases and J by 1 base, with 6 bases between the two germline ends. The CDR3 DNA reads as TGTGCCTGGAGTGTAACGTGGAACACTGAAGCTTTCTTT. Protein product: CAWSVTWNTEAFF.

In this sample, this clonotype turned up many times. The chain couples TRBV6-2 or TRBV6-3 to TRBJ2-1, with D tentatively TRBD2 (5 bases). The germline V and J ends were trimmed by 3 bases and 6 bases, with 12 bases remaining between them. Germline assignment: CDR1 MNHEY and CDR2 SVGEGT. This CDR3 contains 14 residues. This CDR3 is CASSYLLAGNEQFF. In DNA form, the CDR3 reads TGTGCCAGCAGTTATCTTCTAGCTGGCAATGAGCAGTTCTTC.

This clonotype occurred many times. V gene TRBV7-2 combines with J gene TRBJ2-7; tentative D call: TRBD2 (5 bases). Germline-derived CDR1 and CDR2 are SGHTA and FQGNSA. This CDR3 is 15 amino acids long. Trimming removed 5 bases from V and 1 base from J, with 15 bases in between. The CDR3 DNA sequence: TGTGCCAGCAGCCAGGTTCGGGATCCATCCTACGAGCAGTACTTC. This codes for CASSQVRDPSYEQYF.

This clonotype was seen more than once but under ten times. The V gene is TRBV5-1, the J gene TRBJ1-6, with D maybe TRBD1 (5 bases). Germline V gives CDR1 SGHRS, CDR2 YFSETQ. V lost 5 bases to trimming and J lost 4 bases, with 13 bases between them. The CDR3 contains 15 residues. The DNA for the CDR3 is TGCGCCAGCAGTCAAGGGGAGGGGTATAATTCACCCCTCCACTTT. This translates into CASSQGEGYNSPLHF.

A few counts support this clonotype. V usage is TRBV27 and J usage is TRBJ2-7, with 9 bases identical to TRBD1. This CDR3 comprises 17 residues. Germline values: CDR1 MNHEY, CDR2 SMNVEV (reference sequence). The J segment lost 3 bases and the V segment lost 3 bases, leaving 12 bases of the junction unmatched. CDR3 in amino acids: CASSFTRPGQGSYEQYF. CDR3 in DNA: TGTGCCAGCAGTTTCACCCGACCGGGACAGGGTAGCTACGAGCAGTACTTC.

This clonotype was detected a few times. The CDR3 sequence: CASSADAYARYGYTF. DNA for the CDR3: TGTGCCAGCAGCGCCGACGCCTATGCTAGGTATGGCTACACCTTC. J is TRBJ1-2 and V is TRBV9; D call uncertain. Germline V gives CDR1 SGDLS, CDR2 YYNGEE. Between the trimmed V and J ends, which lost 3 bases and 5 bases, there was a span of 17 bases. The CDR3 runs to 15 residues.

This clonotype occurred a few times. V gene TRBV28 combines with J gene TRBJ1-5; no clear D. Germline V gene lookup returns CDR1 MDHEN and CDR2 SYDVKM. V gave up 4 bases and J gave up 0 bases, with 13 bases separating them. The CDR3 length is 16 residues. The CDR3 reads CASSSHLRGSNQPQHF. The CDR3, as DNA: TGTGCCAGCAGTTCGCATTTAAGAGGTAGCAATCAGCCCCAGCATTTT.

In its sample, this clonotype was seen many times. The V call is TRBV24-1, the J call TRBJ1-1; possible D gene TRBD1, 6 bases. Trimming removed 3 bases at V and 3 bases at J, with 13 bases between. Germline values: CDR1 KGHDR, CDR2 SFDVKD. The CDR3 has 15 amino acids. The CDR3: CATSDTQGSDTEAFF. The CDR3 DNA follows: TGTGCCACCAGTGATACACAGGGTTCCGACACTGAAGCTTTCTTT.

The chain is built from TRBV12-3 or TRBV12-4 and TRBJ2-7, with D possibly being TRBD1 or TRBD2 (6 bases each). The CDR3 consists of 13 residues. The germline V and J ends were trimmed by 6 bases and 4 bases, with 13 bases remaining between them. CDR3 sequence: CASSIGGPYEQYF. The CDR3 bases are TGTGCCAGCAGCATTGGGGGGCCTTACGAGCAGTACTTC.

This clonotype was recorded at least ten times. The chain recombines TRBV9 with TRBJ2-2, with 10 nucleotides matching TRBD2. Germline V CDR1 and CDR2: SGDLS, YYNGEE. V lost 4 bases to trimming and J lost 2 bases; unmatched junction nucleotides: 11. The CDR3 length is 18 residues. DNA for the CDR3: TGTGCCAGCAGCACAAGCCTCGGACTAGCGGCTAACACCGGGGAGCTGTTTTTT. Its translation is CASSTSLGLAANTGELFF.

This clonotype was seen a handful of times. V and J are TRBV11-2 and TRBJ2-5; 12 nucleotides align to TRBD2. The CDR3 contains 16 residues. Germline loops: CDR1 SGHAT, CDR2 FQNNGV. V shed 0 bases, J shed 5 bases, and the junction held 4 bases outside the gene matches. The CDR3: CASSLEAGLAGETQYF. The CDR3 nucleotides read TGTGCCAGCAGCTTAGAGGCGGGACTAGCGGGTGAGACCCAGTACTTC.

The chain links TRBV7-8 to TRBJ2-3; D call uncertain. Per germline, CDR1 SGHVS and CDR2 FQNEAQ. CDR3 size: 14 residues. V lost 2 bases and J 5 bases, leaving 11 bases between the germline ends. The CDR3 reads CASSLRAGLDTQYF. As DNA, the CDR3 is TGTGCCAGCAGCTTAAGGGCAGGTTTAGATACGCAGTATTTT.

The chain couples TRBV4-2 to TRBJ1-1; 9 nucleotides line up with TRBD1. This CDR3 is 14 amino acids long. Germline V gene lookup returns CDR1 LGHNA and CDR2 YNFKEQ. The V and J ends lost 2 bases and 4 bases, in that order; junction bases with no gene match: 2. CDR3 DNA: TGTGCCAGCAGCCAACAGACAGGGGGCACTGAAGCTTTCTTT. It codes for CASSQQTGGTEAFF.

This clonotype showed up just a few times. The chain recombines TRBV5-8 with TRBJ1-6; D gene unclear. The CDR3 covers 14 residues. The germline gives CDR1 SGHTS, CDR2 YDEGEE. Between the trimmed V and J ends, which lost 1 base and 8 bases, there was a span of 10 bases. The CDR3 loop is CASSLFPADSPLHF. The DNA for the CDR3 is TGTGCCAGCAGCTTGTTTCCAGCAGATTCACCCCTCCACTTT.

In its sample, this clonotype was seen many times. The CDR3 DNA is TGCAGTGCTAGACTCTCACAGGGTTCGCCCCAGCATTTT. The encoded protein is CSARLSQGSPQHF. This sequence joins TRBV20-1 and TRBJ1-5; D possibly corresponds to TRBD1 (6 bases). V was shortened by 2 bases and J by 9 bases, with 14 bases between the two germline ends. The germline CDR1 and CDR2 sequences are DFQATT and SNEGSKA (reference sequence). The CDR3 runs to 13 residues.

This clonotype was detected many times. CDR3 sequence: CASGISTDTQYF. In DNA, the CDR3 is TGCGCCAGCGGGATTAGCACAGATACGCAGTATTTT. This chain connects TRBV10-2 to TRBJ2-3, with D unresolved. The CDR3 runs 12 residues. V dropped 8 bases and J dropped 0 bases, with 6 bases sitting between them. The germline gives CDR1 WSHSY, CDR2 SAAADI.